What follows are 30 T cell receptor beta chains derived from one specimen sequenced in a study of spatial heterogeneity in lung cancer. The time point is: sample taken at primary tumor resection. Unsorted tumor, nontumor lung tissue or cryopreserved PBMC supplied the whole RNA. TCRdb called the 5' RACE reads again in MiXCR, with one record for every CDR3 protein. The data show approximately 21,000 distinct CDR3 sequences, roughly 3% seen once. The material was PBMCs, obtained at surgery. These TCRs come from a female donor with early-stage non-small cell lung cancer.

Ten or more counts support this clonotype. V usage is TRBV20-1 and J usage is TRBJ2-5; D is uncertain. The germline V gene encodes CDR1 DFQATT and CDR2 SNEGSKA (reference sequence). The CDR3 is made up of 13 amino acids. V lost 4 bases, J lost 4 bases, and 13 bases lay in between. The CDR3 coding sequence is TGCAGTGCTAAAATTTGGTCCGGAGAGACCCAGTACTTC. Translated, it gives CSAKIWSGETQYF.

This clonotype was picked up many times. This chain uses TRBV27 with TRBJ2-1, with TRBD2 matching over 12 bases. In germline, CDR1 is MNHEY, CDR2 SMNVEV (reference sequence). The junction had 8 bases not matched to a gene; V was cut back by 2 bases and J by 15 bases. The CDR3 totals 14 residues. CDR3 DNA sequence: TGTGCCAGCAGTTTAAGGCTAGCGGGAGGGCCGCCGTTCTTC. Protein: CASSLRLAGGPPFF.

The sample holds many counts of this clonotype. The chain couples TRBV12-3 or TRBV12-4 to TRBJ1-5; D is undetermined. V shed 2 bases and J shed 0 bases, with 8 bases lying between them. CDR3 length: 15 amino acids. The CDR3 DNA is TGTGCCAGCAGTTTACAGGTGGCTAGCAATCAGCCCCAGCATTTT. This codes for CASSLQVASNQPQHF.

This clonotype was seen repeatedly, ten times or more. This sequence joins TRBV20-1 and TRBJ2-2; maybe TRBD2 (6 bases). From germline, CDR1 is DFQATT and CDR2 SNEGSKA (reference sequence). The CDR3 runs to 16 residues. The germline V and J ends were trimmed by 3 bases and 4 bases, with 18 bases remaining between them. The CDR3 nucleotides read TGCAGTGCTAGCGGGGGAATGAGTTCGATCACCGGGGAGCTGTTTTTT. It is translated as CSASGGMSSITGELFF.

Ten or more counts support this clonotype. The genes are TRBV15 and TRBJ1-5, with 7 bases that match TRBD1. The germline CDR1 and CDR2 sequences are LNHNV and YYDKDF (reference sequence). The CDR3 runs 14 residues. Unmatched junction bases numbered 3, after V lost 1 base and J lost 6 bases. For the CDR3, the DNA is TGTGCCACCAGCAGAGGCAGGGGGTTTCAGCCCCAGCATTTT. It codes for CATSRGRGFQPQHF. Drawing the rest from reference TRBV15 and TRBJ1-5, the complete variable domain is DAMVIQNPRYQVTQFGKPVTLSCSQTLNHNVMYWYQQKSSQAPKLLFHYYDKDFNNEADTPDNFQSRRPNTSFCFLDIRSPGLGDTAMYLCATSRGRGFQPQHFGDGTRLSIL.

This clonotype was detected ten times or more. This chain uses TRBV18 with TRBJ1-1; D is possibly TRBD1 (5 bases). The CDR3 has 15 residues. V was trimmed by 1 base and J by 0 bases, leaving 9 bases between them. CDR1 is KGHSH, CDR2 LQKENI, per germline. CDR3: CASSPLVTVNTEAFF. The CDR3 DNA sequence: TGTGCCAGCTCACCACTGGTGACAGTGAACACTGAAGCTTTCTTT.

This clonotype came up a few times. The rearrangement joins TRBV5-4 to TRBJ2-7, with 10 bases that match TRBD2. Germline lookup yields CDR1 SGHNT and CDR2 YYREEE (reference sequence). This CDR3 is 17 amino acids long. J lost 5 bases, V lost 4 bases, and 15 bases had no gene match. The DNA of the CDR3 is TGTGCCAGCAGCCCAAACTCTCCAGCGGGAGGGCCCAACGAGCAGTACTTC. It is translated as CASSPNSPAGGPNEQYF.

This clonotype was seen at least ten times. The genes are TRBV6-5 and TRBJ2-4, with 12 bases aligning to TRBD2. The V segment lost 5 bases and the J segment 0 bases; nucleotides outside the gene matches: 11. This CDR3 spans 19 amino acids. Germline assignment: CDR1 MNHEY and CDR2 SVGAGI. The CDR3 nucleotides are TGTGCCAGCAGTCCCGGACTAGCGGGAATCCCTCGAGCCAAAAACATTCAGTACTTC. Its translation: CASSPGLAGIPRAKNIQYF.

This clonotype has at least ten counts. J is TRBJ2-7 and V is TRBV20-1; 9 bases align to TRBD2. The length of the CDR3 is 13 residues. Per the germline V gene, CDR1 is DFQATT and CDR2 is SNEGSKA (reference sequence). Trimming removed 3 bases from V and 2 bases from J; junction bases left unmatched: 2. The DNA for the CDR3 is TGCAGTGCTAGGACTAGCGGTGCCTACGAGCAGTACTTC. This encodes CSARTSGAYEQYF.

This clonotype was picked up many times. The chain combines TRBV3-1 with TRBJ2-1; 8 bases fit TRBD2. V was pared by 0 bases and J by 2 bases, with 12 bases of the junction left unmatched. Germline V gives CDR1 LGHDT, CDR2 YNNKEL (reference sequence). The CDR3 is 19 residues long. CDR3 DNA: TGTGCCAGCAGCCAAGAGACCCTTTTCGGGAGGGACACCTACAATGAGCAGTTCTTC. This gives the protein CASSQETLFGRDTYNEQFF.

This clonotype was counted at least ten times. The V call is TRBV10-3, the J call TRBJ2-7; 9 positions agree with TRBD2. This CDR3 has 16 residues. Germline V gives CDR1 ENHRY, CDR2 SYGVKD. V shed 10 bases, J shed 0 bases, and the junction held 13 bases outside the gene matches. The CDR3: CATLGAAGGSSYEQYF. CDR3 in DNA: TGTGCCACCCTTGGAGCCGCGGGAGGGAGCTCCTACGAGCAGTACTTC.

This clonotype was detected ten times or more. The chain combines TRBV23-1 with TRBJ1-5, with D unresolved. TRBV23-1 is an ORF for which the function is uncertain. V was pared by 4 bases and J by 6 bases, with 19 bases between. The CDR3 has 16 amino acids. As DNA, the CDR3 is TGCGCCAGCAGTCCGTCCTTCCCGTCAAGAAGTCAGCCCCAGCATTTT. This translates into CASSPSFPSRSQPQHF.

The sample holds many counts of this clonotype. The chain has TRBV7-9 and TRBJ2-7; no definite D call. V lost 5 bases and J 5 bases, leaving 19 bases between the germline ends. The CDR3 totals 15 residues. Germline V CDR1 and CDR2: SEHNR, FQNEAQ (reference sequence). The CDR3 nucleotides read TGTGCCAGCAGCGACGATTACCCGTTTAAGGACGAGCAGTACTTC. This gives the protein CASSDDYPFKDEQYF.

This clonotype came up many times. The chain recombines TRBV7-9 with TRBJ2-2, with 8 nucleotides matching TRBD2. The CDR3 runs 15 residues. Per germline, CDR1 SEHNR and CDR2 FQNEAQ (reference sequence). V dropped 7 bases and J dropped 5; count of bases not matched to a gene: 9. The CDR3 sequence: CASNRLAGGTGELFF. The CDR3 DNA follows: TGTGCCAGCAACCGGCTGGCGGGGGGAACCGGGGAGCTGTTTTTT.

The genes are TRBV6-5 and TRBJ2-3; D remains unclear. The CDR3 length is 15 residues. V shed 5 bases and J shed 2 bases, with 14 bases lying between them. Germline-derived CDR1 and CDR2 are MNHEY and SVGAGI. The CDR3 spells CASSPSSPPTDTQYF. CDR3 bases: TGTGCCAGCAGTCCCAGCAGCCCCCCCACAGATACGCAGTATTTT.

This chain links TRBV20-1 with TRBJ2-3; the D gene could be TRBD1 or TRBD2 (5 bases each). CDR3 length: 15 amino acids. Germline V CDR1 and CDR2: DFQATT, SNEGSKA (reference sequence). V lost 3 bases and J 0 bases, leaving 13 bases between the germline ends. The DNA of the CDR3 is TGCAGTGCTAGGGGCCGGGACGTAAGCACAGATACGCAGTATTTT. Protein sequence: CSARGRDVSTDTQYF.

The chain links TRBV16 to TRBJ2-3; D is undetermined. Per the germline V gene, CDR1 is KGHSY and CDR2 is FQNENV. This CDR3 has 14 residues. The germline V and J ends were trimmed by 2 bases and 4 bases, with 10 bases remaining between them. The CDR3: CASSQISGADTQYF. In DNA form, the CDR3 reads TGTGCCAGCAGCCAAATCTCCGGCGCAGATACGCAGTATTTT.

Ten or more counts support this clonotype. The chain joins TRBV7-9 to TRBJ2-1; unclear D gene. Trimming removed 5 bases at V and 5 bases at J, with 10 bases between. Germline CDR1 and CDR2: SEHNR and FQNEAQ (reference sequence). CDR3 length: 13 residues. The CDR3 protein is CASSVDVDNEQFF. The CDR3 DNA reads as TGTGCCAGCAGCGTGGACGTAGACAATGAGCAGTTCTTC.

At least ten counts were recorded for this clonotype. The chain uses TRBV25-1 and TRBJ1-1, with D possibly TRBD1 on 5 matching bases. The CDR3 runs 14 residues. The germline V gene encodes CDR1 MGHDK and CDR2 SYGVNS. V was pared by 4 bases and J by 3 bases, with 12 bases between. The CDR3 sequence: CASSVGGADTEAFF. CDR3 DNA: TGTGCCAGCAGTGTTGGAGGGGCTGACACTGAAGCTTTCTTT.

There are many counts of this clonotype. The chain recombines TRBV7-8 with TRBJ1-4, with 9 bases aligning to TRBD1. This CDR3 spans 14 amino acids. CDR1 is SGHVS and CDR2 is FQNEAQ in the germline V gene. The ends lost 5 bases at V and 8 bases at J; junction bases unmatched: 6. The CDR3 region has the DNA TGTGCCAGCAGCCCGGACAGGGGTAGCGAAAAACTGTTTTTT. This gives the protein CASSPDRGSEKLFF.

This CDR3 reads CASSRLAGTRVEFF. The CDR3 nucleotides are TGTGCCAGCAGCCGACTAGCGGGAACGAGAGTTGAGTTCTTC. The rearrangement joins TRBV14 to TRBJ2-1; 11 nucleotides align to TRBD2. CDR3 length: 14 residues. The V and J ends lost 4 bases and 14 bases, in that order; junction bases with no gene match: 10. Germline CDR1 and CDR2: SGHDN and FVKESK.

By sample share, this clonotype is medium-sized. V usage is TRBV7-2 and J usage is TRBJ2-2; TRBD2 agrees at 8 bases. The CDR3 totals 15 residues. Germline CDR1 is SGHTA and CDR2 is FQGNSA. V lost 7 bases and J lost 6; bases outside the gene matches: 10. CDR3 sequence (DNA): TGTGCCAGCACCCGGGGACTAGAGTATGCCGGGGAGCTGTTTTTT. As protein: CASTRGLEYAGELFF.

In its sample, this clonotype was seen many times. The chain employs TRBV7-2 and TRBJ2-5; the match to TRBD2 covers 8 bases. With V trimmed by 4 bases and J by 9 bases, 10 bases remained unmatched. CDR1 and CDR2 (germline): SGHTA, FQGNSA. The CDR3 extends over 14 amino acids. CDR3 nucleotides: TGTGCCAGCAGCTACGGTGGGACTAGTAGATCCCAGTACTTC. Amino acid sequence: CASSYGGTSRSQYF. Filled out from reference TRBV7-2 and TRBJ2-5, the complete variable domain reads GAGVSQSPSNKVTEKGKDVELRCDPISGHTALYWYRQSLGQGLEFLIYFQGNSAPDKSGLPSDRFSAERTGGSVSTLTIQRTQQEDSAVYLCASSYGGTSRSQYFGPGTRLLVL.

In this sample, this clonotype turned up many times. The chain couples TRBV20-1 to TRBJ2-7; 12 bases are shared with TRBD2. Trimming cost V 3 bases and J 5 bases; bases outside gene matches: 11. The CDR3 sequence is 16 residues long. Germline loops: CDR1 DFQATT, CDR2 SNEGSKA (reference sequence). CDR3 sequence (DNA): TGCAGTGCTAGTAGACTAGCGGGAGTGGTTTACCACGAGCAGTACTTC. Translating gives CSASRLAGVVYHEQYF.

This clonotype was picked up many times. V is TRBV28 and J is TRBJ2-7; TRBD2 might be the D (5 bases). This CDR3 region has 15 residues. Trimming removed 1 base at V and 4 bases at J, with 14 bases between. CDR1 is MDHEN, CDR2 SYDVKM, per germline. This CDR3 reads CASSLSISGMYEQYF. The CDR3 DNA reads TGTGCCAGCAGTTTATCGATAAGCGGAATGTACGAGCAGTACTTC.

This clonotype was recorded at least ten times. The J gene is TRBJ1-2, the V gene TRBV2; D might be TRBD1 (6 bases). The V gene's germline CDR1 is SNHLY and CDR2 FYNNEI. CDR3 length equals 16 residues. V was clipped by 0 bases and J by 7 bases, with 18 bases between them. The chain's CDR3 is CASSEAGGHGQVGYTF. CDR3 nucleotide sequence: TGTGCCAGCAGTGAAGCGGGGGGACACGGCCAGGTTGGCTACACCTTC.

This clonotype was seen many times. V usage is TRBV30 and J usage is TRBJ2-7; 8 positions agree with TRBD1. The ends lost 8 bases at V and 6 bases at J; junction bases unmatched: 9. This CDR3 contains 12 residues. Germline loops: CDR1 GTSNPN, CDR2 SVGIG (reference sequence). The CDR3, as DNA: TGTGCCGTCGACAGGGGATTAAGCGAGCAGTACTTC. Translating it yields CAVDRGLSEQYF.

Ten or more counts support this clonotype. This rearrangement joins TRBV10-3 to TRBJ2-7; TRBD2 matches at 9 bases. This CDR3 spans 16 amino acids. Trimming at V came to 2 bases and at J to 7 bases, leaving 12 bases not matched to a gene. The germline V gene encodes CDR1 ENHRY and CDR2 SYGVKD. The CDR3 DNA sequence: TGTGCCATCAGTGAGGCATTAGCGGGAGTCTCAGAAGAGCAGTACTTC. Its translation is CAISEALAGVSEEQYF.

At least ten counts were recorded for this clonotype. The chain links TRBV9 to TRBJ2-7; D is ambiguous. Germline values: CDR1 SGDLS, CDR2 YYNGEE. V was cut by 4 bases and J by 4 bases, with 12 bases left in between. The CDR3 consists of 13 residues. The chain's CDR3 is CASSPTASYEQYF. The CDR3 DNA is TGTGCCAGCAGCCCCACCGCCAGTTACGAGCAGTACTTC. Full variable domain (outside the CDR3, taken from reference TRBV9 and TRBJ2-7): DSGVTQTPKHLITATGQRVTLRCSPRSGDLSVYWYQQSLDQGLQFLIQYYNGEERAKGNILERFSAQQFPDLHSELNLSSLELGDSALYFCASSPTASYEQYFGPGTRLTVT.

This clonotype has more than one count but fewer than ten. This chain connects TRBV29-1 to TRBJ2-5, with D unresolved. Germline values: CDR1 SQVTM, CDR2 ANQGSEA. CDR3 length: 12 amino acids. V lost 4 bases to trimming and J lost 1 base, with 7 bases between them. As DNA, the CDR3 is TGCAGCGTTGTTACAAGCCAAGAGACCCAGTACTTC. Protein product: CSVVTSQETQYF.